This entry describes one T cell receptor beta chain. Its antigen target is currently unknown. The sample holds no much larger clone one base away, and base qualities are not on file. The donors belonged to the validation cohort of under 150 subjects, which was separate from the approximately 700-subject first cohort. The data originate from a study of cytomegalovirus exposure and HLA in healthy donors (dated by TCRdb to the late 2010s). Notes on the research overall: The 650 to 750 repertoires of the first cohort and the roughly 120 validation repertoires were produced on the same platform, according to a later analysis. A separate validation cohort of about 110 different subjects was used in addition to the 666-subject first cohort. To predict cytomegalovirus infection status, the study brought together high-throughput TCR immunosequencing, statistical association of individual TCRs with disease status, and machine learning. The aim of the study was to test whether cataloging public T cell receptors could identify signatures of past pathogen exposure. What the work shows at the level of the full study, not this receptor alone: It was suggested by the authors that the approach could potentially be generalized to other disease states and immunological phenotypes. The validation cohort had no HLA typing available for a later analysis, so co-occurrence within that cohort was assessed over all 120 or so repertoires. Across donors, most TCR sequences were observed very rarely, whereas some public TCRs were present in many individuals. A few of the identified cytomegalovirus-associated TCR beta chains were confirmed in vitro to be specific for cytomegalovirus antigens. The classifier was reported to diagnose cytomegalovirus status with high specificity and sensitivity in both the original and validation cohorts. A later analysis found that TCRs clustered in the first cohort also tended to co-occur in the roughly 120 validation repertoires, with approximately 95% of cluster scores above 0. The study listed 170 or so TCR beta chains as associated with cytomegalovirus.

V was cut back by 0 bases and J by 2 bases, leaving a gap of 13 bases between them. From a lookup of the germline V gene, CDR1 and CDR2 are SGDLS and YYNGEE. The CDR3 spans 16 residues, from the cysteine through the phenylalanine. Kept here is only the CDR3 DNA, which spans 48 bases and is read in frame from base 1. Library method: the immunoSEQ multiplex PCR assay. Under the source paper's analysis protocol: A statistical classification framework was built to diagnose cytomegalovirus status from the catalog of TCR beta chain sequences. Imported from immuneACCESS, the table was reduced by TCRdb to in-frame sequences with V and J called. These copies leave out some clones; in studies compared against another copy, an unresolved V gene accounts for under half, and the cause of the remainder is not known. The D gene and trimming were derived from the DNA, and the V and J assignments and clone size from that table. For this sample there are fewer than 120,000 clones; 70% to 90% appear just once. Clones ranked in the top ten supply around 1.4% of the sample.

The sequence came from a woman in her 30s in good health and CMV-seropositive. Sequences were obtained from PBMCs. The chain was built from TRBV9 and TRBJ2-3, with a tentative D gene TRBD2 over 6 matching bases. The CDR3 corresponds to CASSVGASDYTDTQYF. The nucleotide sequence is TGTGCCAGCAGCGTAGGAGCTAGCGACTACACAGATACGCAGTATTTT.